A single sample gave rise to the 30 T cell receptor beta chains below, sequenced in a study of blood T cell repertoires in COVID-19. Assay used: immunoSEQ multiplex PCR; TCRdb lists only in-frame clones, some missing. There are 360,000 or so clones in the sample; nearly 90% occur only once, and 5% to 8.5% lies in the top ten. Sample: peripheral blood. Receptor source: a man younger than 30 with active or convalescent COVID-19.

As DNA, the CDR3 is TGTGCCAGCAGGGGACTAGCGGGAGGAGGTGAGCAGTTCTTC. Translating gives CASRGLAGGGEQFF. The rearrangement joins TRBV27 to TRBJ2-1, with TRBD2 identical over 15 bases. Trimming removed 6 bases from V and 9 bases from J; junction bases left unmatched: 3. Germline V gene lookup returns CDR1 MNHEY and CDR2 SMNVEV (reference sequence). The CDR3 length is 14 residues.

This chain connects TRBV7-2 to TRBJ1-6; 7 bases fit TRBD1. This CDR3 comprises 14 residues. Germline CDR1 reads SGHTA; CDR2 reads FQGNSA. The J segment lost 6 bases and the V segment lost 5 bases, leaving 4 bases of the junction unmatched. The CDR3 loop reads CASSPGQTNSPLHF. In DNA form, the CDR3 reads TGTGCCAGCAGCCCGGGACAGACTAATTCACCCCTCCACTTT.

V is TRBV4-1 and J is TRBJ2-3; D unresolved. The CDR3 is 12 residues long. The V gene lost 2 bases and the J gene lost 4 bases, with 4 bases spanning the gap. CDR1 and CDR2 from the germline V gene are MGHRA and YSYEKL. The CDR3 DNA is TGCGCCAGCAGCCAAATCGCAGATACGCAGTATTTT. It encodes CASSQIADTQYF.

The rearrangement uses TRBV23-1 and TRBJ2-3; 7 nucleotides agree with TRBD1. TRBV23-1 is an ORF, and what it does is uncertain. The ends lost 2 bases at V and 3 bases at J; junction bases unmatched: 5. This CDR3 comprises 15 residues. For the CDR3, the DNA is TGCGCCAGCAGTCAACAAGAACAGGGGACAGATACGCAGTATTTT. Translated, it gives CASSQQEQGTDTQYF.

The J gene is TRBJ1-2, the V gene TRBV18, with 11 bases lining up with TRBD1. Germline CDR1 reads KGHSH; CDR2 reads LQKENI. The CDR3 sequence is 15 residues long. Trimming removed 0 bases from V and 5 bases from J; junction bases left unmatched: 2. CDR3 amino acids: CASSPPGQGVYGYTF. CDR3 coding DNA: TGTGCCAGCTCACCACCGGGACAGGGGGTATATGGCTACACCTTC.

CDR3 protein: CASRRQANQPQHF. CDR3 DNA: TGTGCCAGCAGGAGACAGGCCAATCAGCCCCAGCATTTT. The rearrangement uses TRBV6-6 and TRBJ1-5; D possibly corresponds to TRBD1 (6 bases). Germline CDR1 reads MNHNY; CDR2 reads SVGAGI (reference sequence). The CDR3 contains 13 residues. V shed 6 bases and J shed 3 bases, with 9 bases lying between them.

The V and J genes are TRBV21-1 and TRBJ2-7; the table assigns TRBD2, which was not confirmed against the DNA. TRBV21-1 is labeled a pseudogene. The CDR3 runs 16 residues. CDR3 nucleotides: TGTGCCAGGGAGGGAAATTGGCTGTCCCCTGACTACGAGCAGTACTTC. It codes for CAREGNWLSPDYEQYF.

The gene calls are TRBV4-1 and TRBJ1-5, with D unresolved. The CDR3 is made up of 16 amino acids. Trimming stripped 3 bases from V and 8 bases from J, with 20 bases between. In germline, CDR1 is MGHRA, CDR2 YSYEKL. The CDR3 bases are TGCGCCAGCAGCCAGGTACCAGAGGAGCTGATAAAGCCCCAGCATTTT. This gives the protein CASSQVPEELIKPQHF.

Written as DNA, the CDR3 is TGTGCCAGTACCCTGGGGGCAGACTCCTACAATGAGCAGTTCTTC. It is translated as CASTLGADSYNEQFF. The chain links TRBV19 to TRBJ2-1, with D tentatively TRBD1 (6 bases). The germline V and J ends were trimmed by 7 bases and 0 bases, with 13 bases remaining between them. The CDR3 contains 15 residues. Germline CDR1 LNHDA, CDR2 SQIVND (reference sequence).

This rearrangement joins TRBV4-3 to TRBJ2-5, with D possibly matching TRBD2 (7 bases). CDR3 size: 15 residues. V shed 1 base and J shed 4 bases, with 13 bases lying between them. Germline values: CDR1 LGHNA, CDR2 YSLEER. The CDR3 bases are TGCGCCAGCAGCCAAGGAGGGGGAGGGGGAGAGACCCAGTACTTC. Residues: CASSQGGGGGETQYF.

The chain carries TRBV15 and TRBJ2-7; 8 bases are shared with TRBD2. The V gene end was trimmed by 3 bases and the J gene end by 6 bases; junction bases not matched to a gene: 7. Germline values: CDR1 LNHNV, CDR2 YYDKDF (reference sequence). CDR3 length: 14 residues. The CDR3 bases are TGTGCCACCAGCAGGCCCAGCGGGAGCACCGAGCAGTACTTC. Translation: CATSRPSGSTEQYF. Together with reference TRBV15 and TRBJ2-7, the CDR3 gives the full variable domain: DAMVIQNPRYQVTQFGKPVTLSCSQTLNHNVMYWYQQKSSQAPKLLFHYYDKDFNNEADTPDNFQSRRPNTSFCFLDIRSPGLGDTAMYLCATSRPSGSTEQYFGPGTRLTVT.

The rearrangement uses TRBV27 and TRBJ2-7, with 7 bases fitting TRBD1. CDR3 size: 14 residues. The J segment lost 0 bases and the V segment lost 5 bases, leaving 4 bases of the junction unmatched. Looked up from germline, CDR1 is MNHEY and CDR2 is SMNVEV (reference sequence). DNA for the CDR3: TGTGCCAGCAGTCGGGACAGCAGCTCCTACGAGCAGTACTTC. It yields the protein CASSRDSSSYEQYF.

The V gene is TRBV5-1, the J gene TRBJ1-4; 7 nucleotides match TRBD1. The CDR3 is 16 residues long. Trimming took 3 bases from V and 0 from J; bases not matched to a gene: 5. Germline V gene data show CDR1 as SGHRS and CDR2 as YFSETQ. The CDR3 sequence: CASSWGQIATNEKLFF. The CDR3, as DNA: TGCGCCAGCAGCTGGGGACAGATTGCAACTAATGAAAAACTGTTTTTT.

V and J are TRBV19 and TRBJ2-1, with D maybe TRBD2 (6 bases). From germline, CDR1 is LNHDA and CDR2 SQIVND (reference sequence). This CDR3 has 16 residues. Trimming took 0 bases from V and 4 from J, leaving 13 bases between them. In DNA, the CDR3 is TGTGCCAGTAGTATAGATCTAGCGACGGATTACAATGAGCAGTTCTTC. It is translated as CASSIDLATDYNEQFF.

The chain is built from TRBV9 and TRBJ2-2, with D tentatively TRBD2 (6 bases). The CDR3 spans 15 residues. Trimming took 6 bases from V and 4 from J, leaving 16 bases between them. The germline CDR1 and CDR2 sequences are SGDLS and YYNGEE. The CDR3 protein is CASTPVEGFTGELFF. The CDR3 nucleotides are TGTGCCAGCACCCCGGTGGAGGGCTTCACCGGGGAGCTGTTTTTT.

This clone appeared a few times. The chain combines TRBV28 with TRBJ1-6, with TRBD1 matching over 7 bases. V shed 5 bases and J 0 bases; nucleotides not matched to a gene: 7. This CDR3 has 17 amino acids. CDR1 is MDHEN, CDR2 SYDVKM, per germline. The CDR3 spells CASSGTAKSSYNSPLHF. The CDR3 DNA is TGTGCCAGCAGTGGGACAGCCAAGAGCTCCTATAATTCACCCCTCCACTTT. Together with reference TRBV28 and TRBJ1-6, the CDR3 gives the full variable domain: DVKVTQSSRYLVKRTGEKVFLECVQDMDHENMFWYRQDPGLGLRLIYFSYDVKMKEKGDIPEGYSVSREKKERFSLILESASTNQTSMYLCASSGTAKSSYNSPLHFGNGTRLTVT.

The gene calls are TRBV5-1 and TRBJ2-1, with no clear D. V shed 0 bases and J shed 5 bases, with 3 bases lying between them. This CDR3 is 12 amino acids long. CDR1 is SGHRS, CDR2 YFSETQ, per germline. In DNA form, the CDR3 reads TGCGCCAGCAGCTTGGCCAACAATGAGCAGTTCTTC. This codes for CASSLANNEQFF.

The chain is built from TRBV6-2 or TRBV6-3 and TRBJ1-1, with 7 nucleotides matching TRBD1. Trimming removed 5 bases from V and 1 base from J; junction bases left unmatched: 7. The CDR3 length is 15 residues. The germline gives CDR1 MNHEY, CDR2 SVGEGT. CDR3 nucleotide sequence: TGTGCCAGCAGTCGGAAACAGGGGAAGAACACTGAAGCTTTCTTT. Its protein product is CASSRKQGKNTEAFF.

The chain employs TRBV6-5 and TRBJ2-5, with D maybe TRBD1 (5 bases). Trimming left V 6 bases short and J 5 bases short, with 16 bases between. Per the germline V gene, CDR1 is MNHEY and CDR2 is SVGAGI. The CDR3 runs to 14 residues. CDR3 region: CASSLGAVGETQYF. In nucleotides, the CDR3 is TGTGCCAGCAGCCTAGGGGCCGTTGGCGAGACCCAGTACTTC.

This clone was found a few times. The chain combines TRBV27 with TRBJ1-2; D is uncertain. The CDR3 is 15 residues long. Per the germline V gene, CDR1 is MNHEY and CDR2 is SMNVEV (reference sequence). The germline V and J ends were trimmed by 2 bases and 3 bases, with 13 bases remaining between them. Here the CDR3 DNA reads TGTGCCAGCAGTTTAATGAGAAACGGGGACTATGGCTACACCTTC. Translated: CASSLMRNGDYGYTF.

The chain combines TRBV21-1 with TRBJ2-6; TRBD1 is the table's D call, not checked against the DNA. TRBV21-1 is assigned pseudogene status. This CDR3 spans 21 amino acids. CDR3 coding DNA: TGTGCCAGCAGCAAAACGGGGACAGGTCAAACCCTGCACTCTGGGGCCAACGTCCTGACTTTC. This translates into CASSKTGTGQTLHSGANVLTF.

Comment on this clone: One end of the junction varies from germline; a read error may be responsible. The chain joins TRBV5-1 to TRBJ1-5, with TRBD1 matching over 10 bases. Germline CDR1 SGHRS, CDR2 YFSETQ. This CDR3 contains 15 residues. In nucleotides, the CDR3 is TGCGCCAGCAGATTGGGACAGGGGTTGCATCAGCCCCAGCATTTT. Amino acids: CASRLGQGLHQPQHF.

The J gene is TRBJ2-7, the V gene TRBV13; 11 bases are shared with TRBD2. This CDR3 has 18 amino acids. After removal of 4 bases from V and 2 bases from J, the junction contained 13 bases not matched to a gene. Per the germline V gene, CDR1 is PRHDT and CDR2 is FYEKMQ (reference sequence). CDR3 sequence reads: CASSSGWGLADSTYEQYF. In nucleotides, the CDR3 is TGTGCCAGCAGCTCGGGGTGGGGACTAGCGGACTCCACCTACGAGCAGTACTTC.

The chain is built from TRBV5-8 and TRBJ2-1; 9 bases align to TRBD1. This CDR3 has 14 amino acids. Germline CDR1 reads SGHTS; CDR2 reads YDEGEE. The junction had 4 bases not matched to a gene; V was cut back by 4 bases and J by 5 bases. CDR3 protein: CASSRDRANNEQFF. The CDR3 DNA is TGTGCCAGCAGCAGGGACAGGGCAAACAATGAGCAGTTCTTC.

In nucleotides, the CDR3 is TGTGCCAGCAGTGCCTATCCAGAGCAGTTCTTC. This sequence encodes CASSAYPEQFF. This rearrangement joins TRBV28 to TRBJ2-1; no firm D call. The V gene's germline CDR1 is MDHEN and CDR2 SYDVKM. The CDR3 spans 11 residues. V shed 5 bases and J shed 10 bases, with 9 bases lying between them.

The genes are TRBV7-2 and TRBJ2-7; D unresolved. The germline V gene encodes CDR1 SGHTA and CDR2 FQGNSA. This CDR3 region has 14 residues. V was clipped by 2 bases and J by 7 bases, with 15 bases between them. CDR3 coding DNA: TGTGCCAGCAGCTTATTGTGGCCTGCCGGGGAGCAGTACTTC. As protein: CASSLLWPAGEQYF.

This clone was detected a few times. The CDR3 reads CASSLGDTEAFF. The CDR3 nucleotides read TGCGCCAGCAGCTTGGGCGACACTGAAGCTTTCTTT. The rearrangement links TRBV5-1 to TRBJ1-1; D is unclear. V lost 0 bases and J 3 bases, leaving 3 bases between the germline ends. Germline CDR1 is SGHRS and CDR2 is YFSETQ. The CDR3 has 12 amino acids.

For the CDR3, the DNA is TGTGCCAGCAGCCCGGGGGTCAATCAGCCCCAGCATTTT. This sequence encodes CASSPGVNQPQHF. This sequence joins TRBV5-5 and TRBJ1-5; a possible D gene is TRBD1 (5 bases). Germline-derived CDR1 and CDR2 are SGHKS and YYEKEE (reference sequence). V was pared by 4 bases and J by 3 bases, with 8 bases between. This CDR3 is 13 amino acids long.

The V gene is TRBV18, the J gene TRBJ2-1, with D perhaps TRBD2 (6 bases). The germline V gene encodes CDR1 KGHSH and CDR2 LQKENI. The V end lost 4 bases, the J end lost 6 bases, and 19 bases lay between the germline ends. The CDR3 runs 16 residues. The CDR3: CASSLFSAGEANEQFF. The CDR3 DNA sequence: TGTGCCAGCTCACTATTCTCAGCGGGTGAAGCCAATGAGCAGTTCTTC.

The chain employs TRBV6-6 and TRBJ1-4, with 7 bases aligning to TRBD1. CDR1 is MNHNY, CDR2 SVGAGI, per germline (reference sequence). The ends lost 7 bases at V and 2 bases at J; junction bases unmatched: 16. This CDR3 region has 18 residues. The CDR3 sequence is CASNPSGPGTDTNEKLFF. In DNA, the CDR3 is TGTGCCAGCAATCCATCGGGTCCCGGGACAGATACTAATGAAAAACTGTTTTTT.